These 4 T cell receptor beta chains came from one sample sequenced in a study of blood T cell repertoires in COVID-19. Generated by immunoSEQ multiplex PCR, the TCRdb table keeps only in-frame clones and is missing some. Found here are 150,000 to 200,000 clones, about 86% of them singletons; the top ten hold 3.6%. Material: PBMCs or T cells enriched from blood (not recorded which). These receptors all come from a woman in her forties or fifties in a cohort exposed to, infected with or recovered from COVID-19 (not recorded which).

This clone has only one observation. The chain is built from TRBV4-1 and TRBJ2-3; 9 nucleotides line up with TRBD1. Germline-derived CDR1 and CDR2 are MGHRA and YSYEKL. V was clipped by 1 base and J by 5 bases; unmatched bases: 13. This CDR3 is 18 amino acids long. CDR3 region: CASSQASTGTGSGDTQYF. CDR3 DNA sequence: TGCGCCAGCAGCCAAGCTTCGACGGGGACAGGGTCAGGAGATACGCAGTATTTT.

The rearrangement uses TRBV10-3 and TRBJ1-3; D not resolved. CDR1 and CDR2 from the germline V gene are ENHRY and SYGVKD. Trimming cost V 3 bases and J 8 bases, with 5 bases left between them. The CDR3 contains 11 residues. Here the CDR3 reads CAISDGDTIYF. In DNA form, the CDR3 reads TGTGCCATCAGTGACGGGGACACCATATATTTT.

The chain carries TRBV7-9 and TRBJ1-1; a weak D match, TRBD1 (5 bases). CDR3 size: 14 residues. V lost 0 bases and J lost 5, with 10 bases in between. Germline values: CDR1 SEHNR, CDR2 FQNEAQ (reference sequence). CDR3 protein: CASSLALGGTEAFF. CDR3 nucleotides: TGTGCCAGCAGCTTAGCCCTGGGGGGGACTGAAGCTTTCTTT.

CDR3 sequence: CATSPLGGRLENSPLHF. Written as DNA, the CDR3 is TGTGCCACCAGTCCGTTGGGGGGACGACTAGAGAATTCACCCCTCCACTTT. The J gene is TRBJ1-6, the V gene TRBV24-1, with TRBD1 as a possible D gene (5 bases). The V gene's germline CDR1 is KGHDR and CDR2 SFDVKD. This CDR3 is built from 17 residues. Deletions cut 6 bases from V and 7 bases from J, with 21 bases between.